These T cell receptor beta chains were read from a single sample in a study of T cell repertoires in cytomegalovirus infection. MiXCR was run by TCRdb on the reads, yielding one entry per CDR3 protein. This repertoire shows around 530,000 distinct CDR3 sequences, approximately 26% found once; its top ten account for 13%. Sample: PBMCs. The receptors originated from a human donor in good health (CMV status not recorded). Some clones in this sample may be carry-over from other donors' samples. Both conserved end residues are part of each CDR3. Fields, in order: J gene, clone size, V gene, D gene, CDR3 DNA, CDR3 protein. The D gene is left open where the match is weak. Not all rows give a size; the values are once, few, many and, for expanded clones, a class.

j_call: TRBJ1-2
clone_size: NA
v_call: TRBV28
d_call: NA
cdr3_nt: TGTGCCAGCAGTCCCGGGACCCTAAAGGGCTATGGCTACACCTTC
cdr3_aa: CASSPGTLKGYGYTF

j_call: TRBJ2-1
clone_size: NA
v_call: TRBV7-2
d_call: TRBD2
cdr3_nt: TGTGCCAGCAGCTTGACTAGCGGGACACCTCAGTTCTTC
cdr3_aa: CASSLTSGTPQFF

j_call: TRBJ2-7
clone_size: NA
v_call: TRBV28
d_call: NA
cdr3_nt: TGTGCCAGCAAAAACTGGGACTTCATCGAGCAGTACTTC
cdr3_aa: CASKNWDFIEQYF

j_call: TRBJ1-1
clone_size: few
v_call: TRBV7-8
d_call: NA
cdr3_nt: TGTGCCAGCAGCTCCTCCCCGACGGGCGGGAAAACTGAAGCTTTCTTT
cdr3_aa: CASSSSPTGGKTEAFF

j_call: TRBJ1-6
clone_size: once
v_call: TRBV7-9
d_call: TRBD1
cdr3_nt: TGTGCCAGCAGCCCGGGACAGGGCCGGTCACCCCTCCACTTT
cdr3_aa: CASSPGQGRSPLHF

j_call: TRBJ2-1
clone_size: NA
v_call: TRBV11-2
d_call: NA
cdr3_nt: TGTGCCAGCAGCTTAATTTCCTACAATGAGCAGTTCTTC
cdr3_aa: CASSLISYNEQFF

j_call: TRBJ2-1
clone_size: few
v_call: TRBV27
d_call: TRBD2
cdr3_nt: TGTGCCAGCAGTTTGAGACTAGCACCTTACAATGAGCAGTTCTTC
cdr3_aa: CASSLRLAPYNEQFF

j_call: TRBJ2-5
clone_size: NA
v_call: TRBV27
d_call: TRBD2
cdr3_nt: TGTGCCAGCAGTCCCCGAATAGCGGGAGGGGAGACCCAGTACTTC
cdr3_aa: CASSPRIAGGETQYF

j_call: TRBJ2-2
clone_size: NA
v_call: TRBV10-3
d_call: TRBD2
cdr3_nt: TGTGCCACCGCTAGCGGGAGGAACACCGGGGAGCTGTTTTTT
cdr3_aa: CATASGRNTGELFF

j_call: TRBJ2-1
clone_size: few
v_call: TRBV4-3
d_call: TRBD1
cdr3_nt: TGCGCCAGCAGCCAAGGGACAGGGATTGAGCAGTTCTTC
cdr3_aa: CASSQGTGIEQFF

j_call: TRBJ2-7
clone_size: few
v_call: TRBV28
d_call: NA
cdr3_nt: TGTGCCAGCAGTACCTATTTGGAGCAGTACTTC
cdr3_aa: CASSTYLEQYF

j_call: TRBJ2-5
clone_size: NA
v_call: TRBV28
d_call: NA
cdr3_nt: TGTGCCAGCAGTTTTTTAGGGAGTGTAGAGACCCAGTACTTC
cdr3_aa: CASSFLGSVETQYF

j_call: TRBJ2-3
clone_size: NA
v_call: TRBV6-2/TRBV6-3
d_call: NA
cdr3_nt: TGTGCCAGCAGTCCCCTGGGGGGAAACACAGATACGCAGTATTTT
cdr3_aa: CASSPLGGNTDTQYF

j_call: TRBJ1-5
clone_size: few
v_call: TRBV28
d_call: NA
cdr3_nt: TGTGCCAGCAGCCCCTCCGGACGAGATAGCAATCAGCCCCAGCATTTT
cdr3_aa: CASSPSGRDSNQPQHF

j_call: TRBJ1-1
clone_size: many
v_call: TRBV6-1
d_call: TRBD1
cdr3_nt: TGTGCCAGCAGTGAAGGACAGGGGGCGACTGAAGCTTTCTTT
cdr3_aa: CASSEGQGATEAFF

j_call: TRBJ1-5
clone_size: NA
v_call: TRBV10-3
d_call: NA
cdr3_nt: TGTGCCATCAGCGAGGGAGACAATCAGCCCCAGCATTTT
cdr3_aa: CAISEGDNQPQHF

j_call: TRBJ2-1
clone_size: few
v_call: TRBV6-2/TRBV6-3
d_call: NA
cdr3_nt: TGTGCCAGCAGTCCCAGACTAGTCAACAATGAGCAGTTCTTC
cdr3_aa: CASSPRLVNNEQFF

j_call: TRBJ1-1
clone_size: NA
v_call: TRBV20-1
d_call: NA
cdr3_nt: TGCAGTGCTAAGGCCGAAATGAACACTGAAGCTTTCTTT
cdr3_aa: CSAKAEMNTEAFF

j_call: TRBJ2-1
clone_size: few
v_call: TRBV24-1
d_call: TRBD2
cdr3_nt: TGTGCCACCAGTGACTCGCTAGCGGGAGTCTATGAGCAGTTCTTC
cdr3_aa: CATSDSLAGVYEQFF

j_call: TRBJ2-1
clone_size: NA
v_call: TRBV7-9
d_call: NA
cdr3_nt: TGTGCCAGCAGCTCCGACCTATCGGTTGAGCAGTTCTTC
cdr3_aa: CASSSDLSVEQFF

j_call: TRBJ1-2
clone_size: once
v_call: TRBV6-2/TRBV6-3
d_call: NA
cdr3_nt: TGTGCCAGCAGTTACGATCACTCAGGACACCAGACCTTC
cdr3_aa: CASSYDHSGHQTF

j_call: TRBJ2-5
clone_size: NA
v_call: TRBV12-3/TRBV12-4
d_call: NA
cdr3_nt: TGTGCCAGCAGTTTAAAGGGGGGTCGTGGGGAGACCCAGTACTTC
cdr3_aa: CASSLKGGRGETQYF

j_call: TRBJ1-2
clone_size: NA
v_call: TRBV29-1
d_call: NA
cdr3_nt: TGCAGCGTTTACGGAGCACAGGGCACCTTC
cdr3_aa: CSVYGAQGTF

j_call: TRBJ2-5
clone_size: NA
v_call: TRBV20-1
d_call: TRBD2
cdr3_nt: TGCAGTGCTACACGAACTAGCGCGGAGACCCAGTACTTC
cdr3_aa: CSATRTSAETQYF

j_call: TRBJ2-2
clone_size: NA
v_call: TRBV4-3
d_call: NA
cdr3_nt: TGCGCCAGCAGCCAAGATGGGGTTCTAGGGGCGAACACCGGGGAGCTGTTTTTT
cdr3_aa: CASSQDGVLGANTGELFF

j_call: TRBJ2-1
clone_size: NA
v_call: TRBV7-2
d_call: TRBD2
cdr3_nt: TGTGCCAGCAGCTTAGCGGGGGGGGGAGTAGCTCACGGGGCCTACAATGAGCAGTTCTTC
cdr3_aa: CASSLAGGGVAHGAYNEQFF

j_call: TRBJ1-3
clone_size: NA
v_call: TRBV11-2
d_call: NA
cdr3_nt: TGTGCCAGCAGCTTAGTAGGGATCGGAAACACCATATATTTT
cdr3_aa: CASSLVGIGNTIYF